This is a list of T cell receptor beta chains from one sample in a study of Graves' ophthalmopathy and Graves' hyperthyroidism. In TCRdb, the multiplex PCR reads were re-called with MiXCR into one record per CDR3 protein. Here the sample spans fewer than 650,000 distinct CDR3 sequences, 22% being singletons. Material for sequencing was peripheral blood. These receptors were taken from a woman under 30 with stable Graves' hyperthyroidism. Some clones in this sample may be carry-over from other donors' samples. CDR3s include the opening cysteine and the closing phenylalanine or tryptophan. A D gene is named only where the DNA matches it firmly. The size entry is marked missing in some rows and otherwise reads once, few, many or a size class.

j_call clone_size d_call v_call cdr3_nt cdr3_aa
TRBJ1-1 many . TRBV6-5 TGTGCCAGCAGTTTGGGGGCCCCCATGAACACTGAAGCTTTCTTT CASSLGAPMNTEAFF
TRBJ1-1 many TRBD1 TRBV10-3 TGTGCCATCAGTGAGTCGCCGGACAGGGGGAAATCTTTCTTT CAISESPDRGKSFF
TRBJ2-7 many TRBD1 TRBV2 TGTGCCAGCGTTCCCGGGACAGGGGCCTACGAGCAGTACTTC CASVPGTGAYEQYF
TRBJ1-2 few TRBD1 TRBV3-1 TGTGCCAGCAGCCTCGGGACAGAGGGCTATGGCTACACCTTC CASSLGTEGYGYTF
TRBJ2-7 many TRBD2 TRBV6-5 TGTGCCAGCAGCCTGAGCGGGAGAGAACTCTACGAGCAGTACTTC CASSLSGRELYEQYF
TRBJ1-2 . . TRBV6-5 TGTGCCAGCAGTTATTCCAGACCTAACTATGGCTACACCTTC CASSYSRPNYGYTF
TRBJ2-7 many . TRBV6-5 TGTGCCAGCAGTTCGGCGGGACAATACGAGCAGTACTTC CASSSAGQYEQYF
TRBJ1-1 . . TRBV15 TGTGCCACCACAAGGCCAGGTTTGAACACTGAAGCTTTCTTT CATTRPGLNTEAFF
TRBJ2-7 . . TRBV30 TGTGCCTGGAGCGTGGGCAGGGGATCGGAGCAGTACTTC CAWSVGRGSEQYF
TRBJ1-6 many . TRBV7-9 TGTGCCAGCAGCTTAGATTACAGAAAAAGGAATTCACCCCTCCACTTT CASSLDYRKRNSPLHF
TRBJ1-1 many . TRBV4-2 TGTGCCAGCAGCCAGGCGACCCGTTCGAAGACTGAAGCTTTCTTT CASSQATRSKTEAFF
TRBJ1-1 . . TRBV6-1 TGTGCCAGCAGTGAAGTAGATGACTCGTGGTGGAACACTGAAGCTTTCTTT CASSEVDDSWWNTEAFF
TRBJ1-1 . . TRBV5-1 TGCGCCAGCAGCCGCGGGGCGAACACTGAAGCTTTCTTT CASSRGANTEAFF
TRBJ2-7 many TRBD2 TRBV30 TGTGCCTTAGCGGGGGGCCCTGGGGAGCAGTACTTC CALAGGPGEQYF
TRBJ1-2 . TRBD1 TRBV12-3/TRBV12-4 TGTGCCAGCAGTGAGGACAGGGTTTCGATTTATGGCTACACCTTC CASSEDRVSIYGYTF
TRBJ1-2 . . TRBV29-1 TGCAGCGTTGAAGATCGACGGCTAGGGACTGCGTACACCTTC CSVEDRRLGTAYTF
TRBJ2-7 many TRBD1 TRBV20-1 TGCAGTGCTATAGGACAGGGGCCCTACGAGCAGTACTTC CSAIGQGPYEQYF
TRBJ1-2 many TRBD1 TRBV6-5 TGTGCCAGCAGTACGGGGACAGGGGGGAACTATGGCTACACCTTC CASSTGTGGNYGYTF
TRBJ2-7 many . TRBV11-2 TGTGCCAGCAGCTCTGTTGGTTTTGGGGTAGTCTACGAGCAGTACTTC CASSSVGFGVVYEQYF
TRBJ1-3 few TRBD1 TRBV5-1 TGCGCCAGCAGCTTGGCCGCTACAGGGGGCGCTGGAAACACCATATATTTT CASSLAATGGAGNTIYF